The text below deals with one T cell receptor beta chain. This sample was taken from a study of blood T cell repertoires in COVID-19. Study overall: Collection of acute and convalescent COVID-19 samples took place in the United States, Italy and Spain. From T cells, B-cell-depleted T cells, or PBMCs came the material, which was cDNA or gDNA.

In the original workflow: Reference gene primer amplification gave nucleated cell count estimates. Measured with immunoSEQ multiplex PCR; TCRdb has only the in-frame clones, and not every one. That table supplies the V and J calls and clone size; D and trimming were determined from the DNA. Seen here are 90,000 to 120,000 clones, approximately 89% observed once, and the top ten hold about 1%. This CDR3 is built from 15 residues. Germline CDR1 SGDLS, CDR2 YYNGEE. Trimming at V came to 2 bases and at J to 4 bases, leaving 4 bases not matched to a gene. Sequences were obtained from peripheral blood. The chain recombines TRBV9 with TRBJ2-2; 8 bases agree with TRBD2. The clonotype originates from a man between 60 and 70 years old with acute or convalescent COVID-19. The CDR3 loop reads CASSVGLAITGELFF. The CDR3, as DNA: TGTGCCAGCAGCGTCGGACTAGCCATCACCGGGGAGCTGTTTTTT.